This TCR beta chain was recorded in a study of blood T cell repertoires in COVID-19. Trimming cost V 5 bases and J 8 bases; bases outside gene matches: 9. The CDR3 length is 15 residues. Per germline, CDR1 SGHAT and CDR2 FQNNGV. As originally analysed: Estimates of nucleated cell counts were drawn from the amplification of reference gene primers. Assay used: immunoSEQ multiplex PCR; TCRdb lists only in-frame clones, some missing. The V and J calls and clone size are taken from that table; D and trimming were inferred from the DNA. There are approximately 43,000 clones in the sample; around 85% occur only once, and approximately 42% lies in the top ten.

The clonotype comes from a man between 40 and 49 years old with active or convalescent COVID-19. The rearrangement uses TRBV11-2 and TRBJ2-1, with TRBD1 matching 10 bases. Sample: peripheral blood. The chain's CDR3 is CASSLGTGAWDEQFF. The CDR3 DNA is TGTGCCAGCAGCCTCGGGACAGGGGCTTGGGATGAGCAGTTCTTC.